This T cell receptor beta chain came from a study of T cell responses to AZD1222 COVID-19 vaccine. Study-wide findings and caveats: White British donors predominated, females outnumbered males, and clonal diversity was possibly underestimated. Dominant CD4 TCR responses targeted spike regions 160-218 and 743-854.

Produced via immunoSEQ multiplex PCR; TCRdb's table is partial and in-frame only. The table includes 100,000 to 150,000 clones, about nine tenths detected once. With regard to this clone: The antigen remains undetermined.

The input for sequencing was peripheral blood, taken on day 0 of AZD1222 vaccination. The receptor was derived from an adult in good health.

CDR3 nucleotide sequence: TGTGCCAGCAGCCTCGGGACAGAGTTTCCCTACGAGCAGTACTTC. Translated, it gives CASSLGTEFPYEQYF. J is TRBJ2-7 and V is TRBV7-2, with TRBD1 matching over 7 bases. V lost 5 bases to trimming and J lost 2 bases; unmatched junction nucleotides: 9. This CDR3 is 15 amino acids long. The germline CDR1 and CDR2 sequences are SGHTA and FQGNSA.